What follows are 10 T cell receptor beta chains derived from one specimen sequenced in a study of T cells in Graves' hyperthyroidism and ophthalmopathy. Researchers amplified the TCR beta CDR3 regions from RNA transcripts. The HTBI primer set was used in a first-round RT-PCR of the TCR CDR3. A single record per CDR3 protein comes from TCRdb applying MiXCR to the multiplex PCR reads. The sample lists hundreds of thousands of distinct CDR3 sequences, 20% occurring once. Sequenced sample: blood. All receptors come from a man aged 40-50 years with Graves' ophthalmopathy.

This clonotype was picked up many times. The chain has TRBV11-2 and TRBJ2-5, with D perhaps given as TRBD1 or TRBD2 (6 bases each). Trimming cost V 1 base and J 2 bases, with 14 bases left between them. Germline assignment: CDR1 SGHAT and CDR2 FQNNGV. The CDR3 totals 16 residues. The CDR3 DNA follows: TGTGCCAGCAGCTTAGGACCCGTAGGGGGGCAAGAGACCCAGTACTTC. This gives the protein CASSLGPVGGQETQYF.

On this clonotype itself: A read error may be the cause here, since a much bigger clone is one base away. V and J are TRBV6-9 and TRBJ2-5; D perhaps matches TRBD2 (7 bases). Germline loops: CDR1 MNHGY, CDR2 SVAAGI. This CDR3 spans 13 amino acids. For the CDR3, the DNA is TGTGCCAGCAGTTACGGGGGGCAAGAGACCCGGTACTTC. Encoded protein: CASSYGGQETRYF.

This clonotype was detected a few times. CDR3 amino acids: CASNSATDNEQFF. The CDR3 nucleotides read TGCGCCAGCAACTCCGCGACTGACAATGAGCAGTTCTTC. The chain has TRBV5-1 and TRBJ2-1; D unclear. The CDR3 is made up of 13 amino acids. Per the germline V gene, CDR1 is SGHRS and CDR2 is YFSETQ. Trimming cost V 6 bases and J 5 bases, with 12 bases left between them.

This clonotype appeared many times. The chain employs TRBV4-2 and TRBJ1-5; D is undetermined. Between the trimmed V and J ends, which lost 1 base and 4 bases, there was a span of 17 bases. This CDR3 spans 17 amino acids. Germline lookup yields CDR1 LGHNA and CDR2 YNFKEQ. The CDR3 DNA sequence: TGTGCCAGCAGCCAAGGATCGTCGGGTTCGGTAAATCAGCCCCAGCATTTT. Translated: CASSQGSSGSVNQPQHF.

This clonotype was seen more than once but under ten times. CDR3 DNA sequence: TGCAGCGTCGATACCACCCAGTACTTC. Translating it yields CSVDTTQYF. This sequence joins TRBV29-1 and TRBJ2-5; no reliable D call. With 6 bases removed from V and 8 bases from J, the gap between germline ends came to 7 bases. Germline values: CDR1 SQVTM, CDR2 ANQGSEA. This CDR3 region has 9 residues.

This clonotype has just a few counts. The rearrangement links TRBV19 to TRBJ2-7; perhaps TRBD2 as D (5 bases). The germline V and J ends were trimmed by 5 bases and 4 bases, with 12 bases remaining between them. This CDR3 spans 13 amino acids. Germline values: CDR1 LNHDA, CDR2 SQIVND (reference sequence). CDR3 nucleotides: TGTGCCAGTAGTCGGGGTTCGTGGTACGAGCAGTACTTC. This sequence encodes CASSRGSWYEQYF.

This chain joins TRBV6-2 or TRBV6-3 and TRBJ2-1; 8 bases are a match to TRBD1. CDR1 is MNHEY, CDR2 SVGEGT, per germline. The CDR3 runs to 15 residues. The V segment lost 6 bases and the J segment 4 bases; nucleotides outside the gene matches: 8. Here the CDR3 DNA reads TGTGCCAGCAGCCGATGGGACAGGCAGTACAATGAGCAGTTCTTC. This translates into CASSRWDRQYNEQFF.

The J gene is TRBJ2-7, the V gene TRBV19; 8 positions agree with TRBD1. CDR1 LNHDA and CDR2 SQIVND come from the germline V gene (reference sequence). After removal of 5 bases from V and 3 bases from J, the junction contained 9 bases not matched to a gene. The CDR3 length is 15 residues. The CDR3 DNA is TGTGCCAGTAGTCGAGCCGGGGACAGGCTCTACGAGCAGTACTTC. Translating gives CASSRAGDRLYEQYF.

There are many counts of this clonotype. The V gene is TRBV11-2, the J gene TRBJ1-5; D not resolved. V was pared by 0 bases and J by 0 bases, with 6 bases between. Per germline, CDR1 SGHAT and CDR2 FQNNGV. The CDR3 contains 15 residues. The DNA for the CDR3 is TGTGCCAGCAGCTTAGAGCCGTATAGCAATCAGCCCCAGCATTTT. Its translation is CASSLEPYSNQPQHF.

This clonotype showed up just a few times. This chain links TRBV2 with TRBJ2-3, with D unresolved. Germline V gives CDR1 SNHLY, CDR2 FYNNEI. The CDR3 loop spans 12 amino acids. V lost 7 bases to trimming and J lost 4 bases, with 9 bases between them. CDR3 protein: CASKPESDTQYF. In nucleotides, the CDR3 is TGTGCCAGCAAACCAGAGTCAGATACGCAGTATTTT. The full variable domain, with the rest looked up from reference TRBV2 and TRBJ2-3, is EPEVTQTPSHQVTQMGQEVILRCVPISNHLYFYWYRQILGQKVEFLVSFYNNEISEKSEIFDDQFSVERPDGSNFTLKIRSTKLEDSAMYFCASKPESDTQYFGPGTRLTVL.